A single sample is the source of the 28 T cell receptor beta chains below, sequenced in a study of cytomegalovirus exposure and HLA in healthy donors. PCR primers comprised 60 Vbeta and 13 Jbeta primers. TCRdb keeps only in-frame clones here, not all; method: immunoSEQ multiplex PCR. The clone table shows some 110,000 clones, with the ten largest holding more than 3.5%. Material: PBMCs. Receptor source: a man aged 30 to 45 in good health and CMV-seronegative.

The chain combines TRBV5-1 with TRBJ2-1, with 12 positions matching TRBD2. This CDR3 spans 15 amino acids. CDR1 and CDR2 from the germline V gene are SGHRS and YFSETQ. J lost 4 bases, V lost 4 bases, and 3 bases had no gene match. The CDR3 reads CASSPGTSGYNEQFF. For the CDR3, the DNA is TGCGCCAGCAGCCCCGGGACTAGCGGGTACAATGAGCAGTTCTTC.

The chain joins TRBV7-9 to TRBJ1-4; D perhaps matches TRBD1 (6 bases). The germline V and J ends were trimmed by 5 bases and 5 bases, with 15 bases remaining between them. CDR3 size: 15 residues. Germline loops: CDR1 SEHNR, CDR2 FQNEAQ (reference sequence). CDR3 DNA: TGTGCCAGCAGCCGAAGGACAGAAAGGAATGAAAAACTGTTTTTT. Translation gives CASSRRTERNEKLFF.

The rearrangement joins TRBV7-7 to TRBJ2-5; possibly TRBD1 for D (5 bases). The J call is doubtful: the DNA matches TRBJ2-7 better. The CDR3 has 15 amino acids. Germline values: CDR1 SSHAT, CDR2 FNYEAQ (reference sequence). The CDR3 region is CASSLGSGLTYEQYF. The DNA for the CDR3 is TGTGCCAGCAGCTTAGGGTCAGGGTTGACCTACGAGCAGTACTTC.

The J gene is TRBJ1-1, the V gene TRBV7-9; D is unclear. Germline V CDR1 and CDR2: SEHNR, FQNEAQ (reference sequence). The V gene lost 6 bases and the J gene lost 3 bases, with 8 bases spanning the gap. The CDR3 runs to 12 residues. The CDR3 reads CASRPGHTEAFF. DNA for the CDR3: TGTGCCAGCAGACCAGGCCACACTGAAGCTTTCTTT.

As to this clone: This CDR3 is missing its conserved last phenylalanine or tryptophan, likely due to a read error. The chain links TRBV9 to TRBJ1-1; 7 bases align to TRBD1. CDR1 and CDR2 from the germline V gene are SGDLS and YYNGEE. The V and J ends lost 0 bases and 7 bases, in that order; junction bases with no gene match: 3. The CDR3 has 13 residues. The CDR3 DNA follows: TGTGCCAGCAGCGTAGGCGACAGGGTTGAAGCTTTCCTT. Its translation is CASSVGDRVEAFL.

The chain has TRBV6-1 and TRBJ1-1; D is unclear. Germline CDR1 MNHNS, CDR2 SASEGT. Trimming removed 6 bases from V and 1 base from J, with 9 bases in between. There are 13 residues in the CDR3. The CDR3 loop is CASRVTQNTEAFF. The CDR3 region has the DNA TGTGCCAGCAGAGTGACACAGAACACTGAAGCTTTCTTT.

The rearrangement links TRBV7-7 to TRBJ1-2, with D possibly being TRBD1 (6 bases). The V end lost 5 bases, the J end lost 0 bases, and 19 bases lay between the germline ends. CDR1 and CDR2 from the germline V gene are SSHAT and FNYEAQ (reference sequence). This CDR3 comprises 17 residues. The CDR3 sequence is CASSPGNGGATNYGYTF. CDR3 bases: TGTGCCAGCAGCCCGGGGAATGGGGGGGCAACTAACTATGGCTACACCTTC.

V and J are TRBV5-1 and TRBJ2-2, with TRBD2 as a possible D gene (6 bases). The germline V gene encodes CDR1 SGHRS and CDR2 YFSETQ. The CDR3 spans 16 residues. Trimming stripped 1 base from V and 4 bases from J, with 14 bases between. The CDR3 protein is CASSLRRGGATGELFF. The CDR3 bases are TGCGCCAGCAGCTTGAGACGAGGAGGGGCCACCGGGGAGCTGTTTTTT.

The chain uses TRBV7-3 and TRBJ2-2; D may be TRBD2 (7 bases). Germline V gene data show CDR1 as SGHTA and CDR2 as FQGTGA. The CDR3 runs 19 residues. Trimming cost V 4 bases and J 0 bases, with 21 bases left between them. CDR3 bases: TGTGCCAGCAGCTCGCTTAGGGGGGGCGGGACAACGAACACCGGGGAGCTGTTTTTT. It specifies CASSSLRGGGTTNTGELFF.

The chain combines TRBV6-5 with TRBJ2-2; D ambiguous. Germline V CDR1 and CDR2: MNHEY, SVGAGI. The V end lost 6 bases, the J end lost 4 bases, and 9 bases lay between the germline ends. The CDR3 contains 13 residues. The CDR3 loop reads CASSLGGTGELFF. The DNA for the CDR3 is TGTGCCAGCAGCCTCGGTGGCACCGGGGAGCTGTTTTTT.

The CDR3 nucleotides read TGTGCCAGCAGTCCCGGGGACAGGGGTTACGAGCAGTACTTC. Translated: CASSPGDRGYEQYF. The chain is built from TRBV28 and TRBJ2-7; TRBD1 agrees at 10 bases. The CDR3 has 14 residues. CDR1 and CDR2 from the germline V gene are MDHEN and SYDVKM. Germline trimming cut 5 bases from V and 4 bases from J; bases unmatched to any gene: 5. The entire variable domain, with the rest obtained from reference TRBV28 and TRBJ2-7, is as follows: DVKVTQSSRYLVKRTGEKVFLECVQDMDHENMFWYRQDPGLGLRLIYFSYDVKMKEKGDIPEGYSVSREKKERFSLILESASTNQTSMYLCASSPGDRGYEQYFGPGTRLTVT.

V is TRBV6-1 and J is TRBJ2-7; D is unclear. Trimming left V 0 bases short and J 3 bases short, with 15 bases between. The CDR3 is 16 amino acids. Per germline, CDR1 MNHNS and CDR2 SASEGT. The CDR3 DNA follows: TGTGCCAGCAGTGAAGCTTCGACGACATTGGGCTACGAGCAGTACTTC. Encoded protein: CASSEASTTLGYEQYF.

The J gene is TRBJ2-1, the V gene TRBV18, with a tentative D call TRBD2 (5 bases). The V and J ends lost 2 bases and 9 bases respectively, with 11 bases between them. CDR1 KGHSH and CDR2 LQKENI come from the germline V gene. This CDR3 has 13 amino acids. CDR3 nucleotides: TGTGCCAGCTCACCATCGGACTCCAGTGAGCAGTTCTTC. This codes for CASSPSDSSEQFF.

The chain has TRBV27 and TRBJ2-3; the D gene is possibly TRBD2 (6 bases). The V end was cut by 1 base, the J end by 5 bases, with 16 bases between. CDR3 length: 16 residues. Germline lookup yields CDR1 MNHEY and CDR2 SMNVEV (reference sequence). For the CDR3, the DNA is TGTGCCAGCAGTTTATTTCCCGGGACTTCCCTAGATACGCAGTATTTT. Translating gives CASSLFPGTSLDTQYF.

The CDR3 nucleotides read TGCGCCAGCAGCCTAGATGATTACAGGGGGGGTTATTACTACGAGCAGTACTTC. It encodes CASSLDDYRGGYYYEQYF. The chain joins TRBV4-3 to TRBJ2-7; D possibly corresponds to TRBD1 (8 bases). CDR3 size: 18 residues. Germline lookup yields CDR1 LGHNA and CDR2 YSLEER. V lost 4 bases, J lost 3 bases, and 25 bases lay in between.

The chain combines TRBV7-3 with TRBJ2-3, with a weak D call TRBD1 (6 bases). There are 15 residues in the CDR3. The V gene lost 4 bases and the J gene lost 1 base, with 12 bases spanning the gap. CDR1 and CDR2 (germline): SGHTA, FQGTGA. The CDR3 coding sequence is TGTGCCAGCAGCTCCACAGGGTTCGGCACAGATACGCAGTATTTT. Translated: CASSSTGFGTDTQYF.

This rearrangement joins TRBV6-5 to TRBJ2-7, with a weak D call TRBD2 (5 bases). V was shortened by 2 bases and J by 5 bases, with 7 bases between the two germline ends. The length of the CDR3 is 12 residues. From germline, CDR1 is MNHEY and CDR2 SVGAGI. CDR3 protein: CASSYPGNEQYF. The CDR3 DNA reads TGTGCCAGCAGTTACCCGGGGAACGAGCAGTACTTC.

The chain is built from TRBV6-5 and TRBJ1-1; possibly TRBD1 for D (5 bases). The CDR3 is 16 amino acids. V shed 4 bases and J shed 4 bases, with 19 bases lying between them. The germline gives CDR1 MNHEY, CDR2 SVGAGI. The CDR3 bases are TGTGCCAGCAGTTCGAAACCGGGACTGAAAAGCACTGAAGCTTTCTTT. Its protein product is CASSSKPGLKSTEAFF.

The chain is built from TRBV25-1 and TRBJ2-1, with TRBD2 identical over 11 bases. This CDR3 region has 16 residues. Germline V CDR1 and CDR2: MGHDK, SYGVNS. V lost 3 bases, J lost 9 bases, and 10 bases stayed unmatched. This chain's CDR3 is CASSDPTSGVLGEQFF. DNA for the CDR3: TGTGCCAGCAGTGACCCGACTAGCGGGGTTCTTGGTGAGCAGTTCTTC.

This chain links TRBV10-3 with TRBJ1-5, with a possible D match to TRBD1 (6 bases). Germline CDR1 ENHRY, CDR2 SYGVKD. The V end lost 3 bases, the J end lost 5 bases, and 14 bases lay between the germline ends. The CDR3 is 15 amino acids. In nucleotides, the CDR3 is TGTGCCATCAGTGACCAGGGGCTCGAACATCAGCCCCAGCATTTT. Its translation is CAISDQGLEHQPQHF.

The gene calls are TRBV2 and TRBJ2-5; weak D call: TRBD1 (5 bases). V gave up 3 bases and J gave up 5 bases, with 16 bases separating them. The germline CDR1 and CDR2 sequences are SNHLY and FYNNEI. CDR3 length equals 15 residues. In DNA form, the CDR3 reads TGTGCCAGCAGTGATTCAGGGATACTCCGGGAGACCCAGTACTTC. Protein sequence: CASSDSGILRETQYF.

This chain links TRBV28 with TRBJ1-5; D is unclear. Germline V gene data show CDR1 as MDHEN and CDR2 as SYDVKM. CDR3 size: 16 residues. V dropped 5 bases and J dropped 6 bases, with 20 bases sitting between them. CDR3 loop: CASSPPGLRLGQPQHF. Written as DNA, the CDR3 is TGTGCCAGCAGTCCTCCAGGACTCCGACTCGGTCAGCCCCAGCATTTT.

This chain joins TRBV10-3 and TRBJ1-1, with 7 nucleotides matching TRBD1. Germline assignment: CDR1 ENHRY and CDR2 SYGVKD. The CDR3 extends over 13 amino acids. Unmatched junction bases numbered 4, after V lost 2 bases and J lost 7 bases. The CDR3 reads CAISEASGGEAFF. The CDR3 region has the DNA TGTGCCATCAGTGAGGCCTCAGGGGGTGAAGCTTTCTTT.

V is TRBV10-3 and J is TRBJ2-5, with TRBD2 identical over 10 bases. V lost 8 bases and J lost 2; bases outside the gene matches: 11. The CDR3 is 16 residues long. CDR1 is ENHRY and CDR2 is SYGVKD in the germline V gene. The CDR3 bases are TGTGCCATCGGACGCGGACAGCGGGGGGGGCAAGAGACCCAGTACTTC. Translating it yields CAIGRGQRGGQETQYF.

The chain combines TRBV4-1 with TRBJ1-5; TRBD1 matches 9 bases. The CDR3 totals 16 residues. Germline-derived CDR1 and CDR2 are MGHRA and YSYEKL. The V and J ends lost 2 bases and 2 bases, in that order; junction bases with no gene match: 4. The DNA of the CDR3 is TGCGCCAGCAGCCAAACGACAGGGGGACGCAATCAGCCCCAGCATTTT. It yields the protein CASSQTTGGRNQPQHF.

J is TRBJ2-1 and V is TRBV6-1; the match to TRBD1 covers 9 bases. CDR3 length: 14 amino acids. Germline CDR1 reads MNHNS; CDR2 reads SASEGT. V gave up 6 bases and J gave up 4 bases; unmatched junction bases: 4. The CDR3: CASRAGQGYNEQFF. The CDR3 DNA reads TGTGCCAGCAGGGCGGGACAGGGATACAATGAGCAGTTCTTC.

The genes are TRBV18 and TRBJ2-7, with 12 bases aligning to TRBD2. The CDR3 covers 15 residues. The V gene end was trimmed by 5 bases and the J gene end by 6 bases; junction bases not matched to a gene: 8. Germline V gene sequence: CDR1 KGHSH, CDR2 LQKENI. CDR3 sequence: CASSRLAGEDREQYF. CDR3 nucleotide sequence: TGTGCCAGCTCAAGACTAGCGGGGGAGGATCGCGAGCAGTACTTC. The full variable domain, completed using reference TRBV18 and TRBJ2-7, is NAGVMQNPRHLVRRRGQEARLRCSPMKGHSHVYWYRQLPEEGLKFMVYLQKENIIDESGMPKERFSAEFPKEGPSILRIQQVVRGDSAAYFCASSRLAGEDREQYFGPGTRLTVT.

This chain links TRBV4-2 with TRBJ1-1; 9 positions match TRBD1. The V and J ends lost 4 bases and 5 bases, in that order; junction bases with no gene match: 8. The CDR3 runs to 15 residues. Germline CDR1 reads LGHNA; CDR2 reads YNFKEQ. CDR3 sequence: CASSPSTGGKTEAFF. In DNA, the CDR3 is TGTGCCAGCAGCCCTTCAACAGGGGGCAAGACTGAAGCTTTCTTT.